This T cell receptor (beta chain) was found in a study of blood T cell repertoires in COVID-19. V shed 0 bases and J shed 3 bases, with 12 bases lying between them. CDR3 length equals 14 residues. CDR1 and CDR2 from the germline V gene are SQVTM and ANQGSEA. Here immunoSEQ multiplex PCR was the method, and the copy in TCRdb shows in-frame clones only, minus some. The sample yields 100,000 to 120,000 clones, approximately 81% seen once. The TCR was taken from a man aged 40-55 years with acute or convalescent COVID-19. The V gene is TRBV29-1, the J gene TRBJ2-7; possible D gene TRBD2, 5 bases. Input material: peripheral blood. This CDR3 reads CSVEEEGRIYEQYF. The CDR3 DNA sequence: TGCAGCGTTGAAGAAGAGGGTCGCATCTACGAGCAGTACTTC.